The clone carrying this T cell receptor beta chain was observed once. The target antigen is unknown. Germline assignment: CDR1 MDHEN and CDR2 SYDVKM. V lost 2 bases to trimming and J lost 8 bases; unmatched junction nucleotides: 9. This CDR3 is built from 15 residues. Profiling relied on immunoSEQ multiplex PCR, and the TCRdb table lists in-frame clones only, not all of them. The sample records more than 80,000 clones, roughly nine tenths being singletons. The sample comes from a study of OX40 agonist ivuxolimab in advanced cancers. As for the study in general: Patients were infused with ivuxolimab every 2 weeks at 0.01 to 10 mg/kg. Age averaged 60 years (range roughly 23 to 80), and just over 80% were male.

Study-level findings and limits: Circulating CD4+ and CD8+ T cells showed clonal expansion by week 6 at 0.1 to 3.0 mg/kg.

This rearrangement joins TRBV28 to TRBJ2-1; TRBD1 matches 7 bases. The sequence was collected from an adult with an advanced solid tumor such as melanoma, head and neck, liver or kidney cancer. The sequencing here drew on CD4+ or CD8+ T cells sorted from blood, taken in a trial of the OX40 agonist ivuxolimab. This CDR3 reads CASSLRNRGEYEQFF. Written as DNA, the CDR3 is TGTGCCAGCAGTTTACGGAACAGGGGCGAGTATGAGCAGTTCTTC.